This T cell receptor beta chain was recorded in a study of T cell responses to AZD1222 COVID-19 vaccine. Only in-frame clones appear in the TCRdb table, and some are missing; sequencing was by immunoSEQ multiplex PCR. The table includes roughly 90,000 clones, 80% to 90% detected once. The ends lost 3 bases at V and 7 bases at J; junction bases unmatched: 6. CDR3 length: 14 residues. Per germline, CDR1 LNHDA and CDR2 SQIVND (reference sequence). About this clone itself: The target antigen is unknown.

Study results and caveats: Repertoires were sampled only after the peak T cell response. Regions left unmutated in variants are reportedly the target of nearly half of spike-specific TCRs.

The gene calls are TRBV19 and TRBJ1-5; TRBD1 agrees at 7 bases. The TCR sequence derives from an adult in good health. The specimen was peripheral blood, collected on day 0 of AZD1222 vaccination. The CDR3 bases are TGTGCCAGTAGTATGCGAGGGGGCGACCAGCCCCAGCATTTT. This translates into CASSMRGGDQPQHF.